A few counts support the clone carrying this T cell receptor beta chain. Its target is not known. Exclusions: uncontrolled infection, other autoimmune disease, pregnancy, lactation. The PBMCs studied were ones that came from approximately 9.9 ml fresh peripheral blood. This entry is derived from a study of T cells in Graves' hyperthyroidism and ophthalmopathy. The study's findings and limits: A model of 13 V-J features distinguished ophthalmopathy from stable hyperthyroidism.

In germline, CDR1 is MNHNS, CDR2 SASEGT. Unmatched junction bases numbered 7, after V lost 6 bases and J lost 0 bases. This CDR3 region has 15 residues. It was RNA transcripts that yielded the amplified TCR beta CDR3 regions. HTBI primers drove first-round RT-PCR of the TCR CDR3. TCRdb recomputed calls from the multiplex PCR reads with MiXCR, one row per CDR3 protein. The data show more than 350,000 distinct CDR3 sequences, with roughly 15% seen just once and almost 35% held by the top ten. Sequencing was done on a sample of blood. V gene TRBV6-1 combines with J gene TRBJ2-7; 8 positions match TRBD2. The receptor was isolated from a woman aged 30 to 39 with Graves' hyperthyroidism that later progressed to Graves' ophthalmopathy. CDR3 nucleotides: TGTGCCAGCAGGTACGGGGGGGCATTCTCCTACGAGCAGTACTTC. Protein: CASRYGGAFSYEQYF.